This T cell receptor (beta chain) stems from a study of blood T cell repertoires in COVID-19. Study at large: The cDNA or gDNA used as material had been derived from T cells, B-cell-depleted T cells, or PBMCs.

Germline V CDR1 and CDR2: SGHRS, YFSETQ. The length of the CDR3 is 13 residues. The V gene lost 4 bases and the J gene lost 13 bases, with 15 bases spanning the gap. TCRdb keeps only in-frame clones here, not all; method: immunoSEQ multiplex PCR. The sample consists of about 150,000 clones, around 81% of them appearing once. The chain links TRBV5-1 to TRBJ1-6; TRBD1 might be the D (5 bases). The sequenced sample was peripheral blood. The receptor comes from a woman aged 50 to 60 with acute or convalescent COVID-19. The CDR3 nucleotides read TGCGCCAGCAGCGCTGACAGATTTGCTCCCCTCCACTTT. It is translated as CASSADRFAPLHF.